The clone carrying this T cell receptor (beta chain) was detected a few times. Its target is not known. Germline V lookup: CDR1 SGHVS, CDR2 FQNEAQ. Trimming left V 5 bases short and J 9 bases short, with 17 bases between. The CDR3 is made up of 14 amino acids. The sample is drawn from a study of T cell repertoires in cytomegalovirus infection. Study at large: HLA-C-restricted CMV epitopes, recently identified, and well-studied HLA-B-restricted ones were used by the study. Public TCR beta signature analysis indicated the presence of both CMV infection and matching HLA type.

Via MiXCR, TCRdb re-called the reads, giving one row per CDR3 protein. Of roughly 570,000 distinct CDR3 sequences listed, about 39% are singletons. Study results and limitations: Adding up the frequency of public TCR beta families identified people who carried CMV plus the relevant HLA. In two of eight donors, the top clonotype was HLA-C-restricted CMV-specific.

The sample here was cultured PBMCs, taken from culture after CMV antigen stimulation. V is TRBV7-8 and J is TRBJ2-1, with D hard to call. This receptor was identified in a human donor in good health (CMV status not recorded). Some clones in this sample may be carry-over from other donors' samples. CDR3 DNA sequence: TGTGCCAGCAGCCCCGGCAACTGGGTGTTTGAGCAGTTCTTC. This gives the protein CASSPGNWVFEQFF.